This T cell receptor (beta chain) came from a study of beta chain features in type 1 diabetes. The study, taken as a whole, reports: Shorter TCRB CDR3s, moderately but significantly so, were found in Type 1 diabetes patients in all four CD4+ subsets. cDNA-based reads could over-represent cells with high TCR expression.

Worth noting for this clone: Its specificity is unknown.

Since all of the isolated RNA was reverse transcribed, expressed TCRB transcripts were what got sequenced. TCRdb's table, derived via immunoSEQ multiplex PCR, lists solely in-frame clones and lacks some. Among fewer than 400,000 clones listed, around 8.5% were seen once. The CDR3 consists of 12 residues. Germline-derived CDR1 and CDR2 are MDHEN and SYDVKM. Deletions cut 4 bases from V and 10 bases from J, with 12 bases between. This sequence was found in a man between 25 and 39 years old with type 1 diabetes. Source material: central memory CD4+ T cells from blood. V and J are TRBV28 and TRBJ2-3, with D uncertain. In DNA form, the CDR3 reads TGTGCCAGCAGTTCGTTCAGGCCCCCGCAGTATTTT. This translates into CASSSFRPPQYF.